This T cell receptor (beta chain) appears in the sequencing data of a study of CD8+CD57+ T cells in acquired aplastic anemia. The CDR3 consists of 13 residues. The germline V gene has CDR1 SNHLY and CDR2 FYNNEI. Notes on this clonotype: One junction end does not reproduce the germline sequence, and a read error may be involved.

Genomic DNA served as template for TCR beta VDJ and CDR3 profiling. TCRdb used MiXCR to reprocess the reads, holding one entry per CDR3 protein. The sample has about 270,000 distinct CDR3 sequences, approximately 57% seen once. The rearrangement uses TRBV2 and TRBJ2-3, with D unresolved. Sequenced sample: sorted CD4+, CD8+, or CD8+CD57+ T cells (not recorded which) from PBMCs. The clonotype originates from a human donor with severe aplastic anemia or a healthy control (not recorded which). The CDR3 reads CASKRGSTDAQYF. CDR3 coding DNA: TGTGCCAGCAAGAGAGGTTCCACAGATGCGCAGTATTTT.